A single sample is the source of the 12 T cell receptor beta chains below, sequenced in a study of blood T cell repertoires in COVID-19. Data came from immunoSEQ multiplex PCR; TCRdb stores just in-frame clones and leaves some out. The sample records 300,000 to 350,000 clones, 87% being singletons. The sequencing input was peripheral blood. These receptors originate from a young man with COVID-19, enrolled during active disease.

CDR3 protein: CATSSGRGAEAFF. In DNA, the CDR3 is TGTGCCACCAGCTCCGGGAGGGGAGCTGAAGCTTTCTTT. The V gene is TRBV15, the J gene TRBJ1-1; D possibly corresponds to TRBD1 (5 bases). This CDR3 is built from 13 residues. V lost 5 bases and J 6 bases, leaving 13 bases between the germline ends. Germline V gene sequence: CDR1 LNHNV, CDR2 YYDKDF (reference sequence). The full variable domain, in which reference TRBV15 and TRBJ1-1 provide the parts outside the CDR3, is DAMVIQNPRYQVTQFGKPVTLSCSQTLNHNVMYWYQQKSSQAPKLLFHYYDKDFNNEADTPDNFQSRRPNTSFCFLDIRSPGLGDTAMYLCATSSGRGAEAFFGQGTRLTVV.

This rearrangement joins TRBV12-3 or TRBV12-4 to TRBJ1-2; D gene unclear. CDR3 length equals 13 residues. With 5 bases removed from V and 4 bases from J, the gap between germline ends came to 11 bases. CDR3 DNA sequence: TGTGCCAGCAGTACTCGACGAGGCTATGGCTACACCTTC. This gives the protein CASSTRRGYGYTF.

The J gene is TRBJ2-1, the V gene TRBV9, with TRBD2 matching over 9 bases. V trimming: 3 bases; J trimming: 6 bases; junction bases outside the gene matches: 10. This CDR3 contains 16 residues. Germline loops: CDR1 SGDLS, CDR2 YYNGEE. The CDR3 DNA reads TGTGCCAGCAGCGCAGCCCACGGGACTAGCCGCAATGAGCAGTTCTTC. Its translation is CASSAAHGTSRNEQFF. Full variable domain (missing parts from reference TRBV9 and TRBJ2-1): DSGVTQTPKHLITATGQRVTLRCSPRSGDLSVYWYQQSLDQGLQFLIQYYNGEERAKGNILERFSAQQFPDLHSELNLSSLELGDSALYFCASSAAHGTSRNEQFFGPGTRLTVL.

The chain has TRBV6-5 and TRBJ1-5; perhaps TRBD1 as D (6 bases). Germline V gene sequence: CDR1 MNHEY, CDR2 SVGAGI. V was cut by 7 bases and J by 3 bases, with 16 bases left in between. CDR3 size: 15 residues. In DNA form, the CDR3 reads TGTGCCAGCACCAAGGGGGACACTTCCAATCAGCCCCAGCATTTT. Amino acids: CASTKGDTSNQPQHF.

The V gene is TRBV6-5, the J gene TRBJ1-4, with 8 bases identical to TRBD1. The CDR3 runs 15 residues. V shed 5 bases, J shed 2 bases, and the junction held 4 bases outside the gene matches. Germline V CDR1 and CDR2: MNHEY, SVGAGI. CDR3 nucleotides: TGTGCCAGCAGTCCAACAGGGGGGACTAATGAAAAACTGTTTTTT. This codes for CASSPTGGTNEKLFF.

The chain recombines TRBV11-3 with TRBJ2-1; TRBD2 might be the D (7 bases). The CDR3 is made up of 16 amino acids. CDR1 is SGHNT, CDR2 YENEEA, per germline. The ends were cut back, 4 bases at V and 8 bases at J, with 21 bases in the middle. CDR3: CASSSYWGGQIYEQFF. CDR3 nucleotides: TGTGCCAGCAGCTCATATTGGGGGGGCCAGATATATGAGCAGTTCTTC.

The CDR3, as DNA: TGCGCCAGCAGCCTAGGAGGGCAAGAGACCCAGTACTTC. Protein product: CASSLGGQETQYF. The chain couples TRBV4-1 to TRBJ2-5; the D gene is possibly TRBD2 (6 bases). Per the germline V gene, CDR1 is MGHRA and CDR2 is YSYEKL. V was trimmed by 4 bases and J by 2 bases, leaving 8 bases between them. This CDR3 region has 13 residues.

The J gene is TRBJ2-7, the V gene TRBV2, with a weak D call TRBD1 (5 bases). Germline values: CDR1 SNHLY, CDR2 FYNNEI. Trimming pared 5 bases from V and 2 bases from J, leaving 13 bases between. The CDR3 loop spans 14 amino acids. CDR3 DNA: TGTGCCAGCAGTCCCCAGGGCACCACCTACGAGCAGTACTTC. Amino acids: CASSPQGTTYEQYF.

J is TRBJ2-2 and V is TRBV18; D ambiguous. This CDR3 has 14 residues. Trimming took off 5 bases at V and 1 base at J, with 8 bases between the two ends. CDR1 and CDR2 (germline): KGHSH, LQKENI. The CDR3 is CASSDTRNTGELFF. The CDR3 bases are TGTGCCAGCTCAGACACACGGAACACCGGGGAGCTGTTTTTT.

The CDR3 bases are TGTGCCAGTAGTACCCCGCGGGACAGGGTTGTTCGCAATCAGCCCCAGCATTTT. Its translation: CASSTPRDRVVRNQPQHF. The chain employs TRBV19 and TRBJ1-5; 9 nucleotides align to TRBD1. Germline V gene sequence: CDR1 LNHDA, CDR2 SQIVND (reference sequence). The CDR3 totals 18 residues. V was pared by 4 bases and J by 2 bases, with 12 bases of the junction left unmatched.

The V call is TRBV18, the J call TRBJ2-5; D possibly corresponds to TRBD2 (5 bases). The CDR3 is made up of 13 amino acids. With 2 bases removed from V and 2 bases from J, the gap between germline ends came to 6 bases. CDR1 is KGHSH, CDR2 LQKENI, per germline. The CDR3 spells CASSPGRQETQYF. CDR3 bases: TGTGCCAGCTCACCAGGGAGACAAGAGACCCAGTACTTC.

The chain has TRBV7-6 and TRBJ2-2; D perhaps matches TRBD2 (6 bases). V lost 1 base and J lost 0, with 9 bases in between. Germline CDR1 reads SGHVS; CDR2 reads FNYEAQ. The CDR3 consists of 16 residues. The CDR3 DNA is TGTGCCAGCAGCTTAGGTTGGGGGGCGAACACCGGGGAGCTGTTTTTT. It yields the protein CASSLGWGANTGELFF.